One and the same sample provided the 17 T cell receptor beta chains below, sequenced in a study of blood T cell repertoires in COVID-19. The protocol was immunoSEQ multiplex PCR, while the TCRdb copy is restricted to in-frame clones and leaves out a portion. The sample yields approximately 96,000 clones, around nine tenths seen once. Input material: peripheral blood. Receptor source: a woman of 80 years or more with acute or convalescent COVID-19.

The genes are TRBV7-2 and TRBJ2-5; D might be TRBD2 (6 bases). This CDR3 has 17 residues. The germline V gene encodes CDR1 SGHTA and CDR2 FQGNSA. V was shortened by 1 base and J by 5 bases, with 20 bases between the two germline ends. CDR3 amino acids: CASSLGGTSRGFETQYF. The CDR3, as DNA: TGTGCCAGCAGCTTAGGGGGGACTTCCAGAGGTTTCGAGACCCAGTACTTC.

The rearrangement uses TRBV7-3 and TRBJ2-7; maybe TRBD2 (6 bases). There are 13 residues in the CDR3. The germline V gene encodes CDR1 SGHTA and CDR2 FQGTGA. The V end lost 5 bases, the J end lost 4 bases, and 12 bases lay between the germline ends. The CDR3, as DNA: TGTGCCAGCAGCCCTGGGACTGTGTACGAGCAGTACTTC. Translation gives CASSPGTVYEQYF.

The rearrangement uses TRBV4-2 and TRBJ1-5, with TRBD1 as a possible D gene (5 bases). Germline lookup yields CDR1 LGHNA and CDR2 YNFKEQ. This CDR3 has 13 amino acids. Trimming stripped 4 bases from V and 10 bases from J, with 14 bases between. The CDR3 DNA sequence: TGTGCCAGCAGCCCACAGGAAGGAATTCCCCAGCATTTT. This gives the protein CASSPQEGIPQHF.

V is TRBV7-9 and J is TRBJ2-1; 12 bases map to TRBD1. With V trimmed by 4 bases and J by 4 bases, 11 bases remained unmatched. The length of the CDR3 is 18 residues. CDR1 and CDR2 (germline): SEHNR, FQNEAQ (reference sequence). The CDR3 coding sequence is TGTGCCAGCAGCTCAAGTCCCGGGACAGGGGGCGAGTACAATGAGCAGTTCTTC. Translation: CASSSSPGTGGEYNEQFF.

This sequence joins TRBV4-1 and TRBJ2-3; 10 bases line up with TRBD1. Per germline, CDR1 MGHRA and CDR2 YSYEKL. J gave up 4 bases and V 0 bases, and 7 bases lay outside the gene matches. The CDR3 sequence is 17 residues long. CDR3 sequence reads: CASSQDTGQGFADTQYF. CDR3 nucleotide sequence: TGCGCCAGCAGCCAAGACACGGGACAGGGGTTTGCAGATACGCAGTATTTT.

V usage is TRBV19 and J usage is TRBJ1-1; TRBD1 matches at 8 bases. The V and J ends lost 2 bases and 5 bases, in that order; junction bases with no gene match: 4. The CDR3 totals 14 residues. Germline V gene lookup returns CDR1 LNHDA and CDR2 SQIVND (reference sequence). CDR3 amino acids: CASSISGQGTEAFF. CDR3 bases: TGTGCCAGTAGTATAAGCGGACAGGGAACTGAAGCTTTCTTT. Filled out from reference TRBV19 and TRBJ1-1, the complete variable domain reads DGGITQSPKYLFRKEGQNVTLSCEQNLNHDAMYWYRQDPGQGLRLIYYSQIVNDFQKGDIAEGYSVSREKKESFPLTVTSAQKNPTAFYLCASSISGQGTEAFFGQGTRLTVV.

This chain connects TRBV5-4 to TRBJ1-4, with D tentatively TRBD1 (6 bases). Trimming removed 4 bases from V and 6 bases from J, with 7 bases in between. The CDR3 is 12 amino acids. CDR1 and CDR2 (germline): SGHNT, YYREEE (reference sequence). This CDR3 is CASSPGDEKLFF. The CDR3 DNA reads as TGTGCCAGCAGCCCAGGGGATGAAAAACTGTTTTTT.

CDR3 protein: CASSLGHISGNTIYF. The CDR3 DNA reads as TGTGCCAGCAGTCTAGGACACATCTCTGGAAACACCATATATTTT. The J gene is TRBJ1-3, the V gene TRBV6-6, with D possibly matching TRBD1 (5 bases). Germline V lookup: CDR1 MNHNY, CDR2 SVGAGI (reference sequence). V gave up 5 bases and J gave up 0 bases, with 11 bases separating them. The CDR3 loop spans 15 amino acids.

The chain joins TRBV20-1 to TRBJ2-1; D not resolved. CDR3 length equals 10 residues. Germline assignment: CDR1 DFQATT and CDR2 SNEGSKA (reference sequence). V was cut by 3 bases and J by 7 bases, with 4 bases left in between. CDR3 in DNA: TGCAGTGCTAGGAGAAATGAGCAGTTCTTC. This translates into CSARRNEQFF.

The CDR3 spells CASSLGQGVRNTEAFF. CDR3 nucleotides: TGCGCCAGCAGCTTGGGGCAGGGGGTAAGGAACACTGAAGCTTTCTTT. V gene TRBV5-1 combines with J gene TRBJ1-1, with TRBD1 matching over 7 bases. Germline CDR1 is SGHRS and CDR2 is YFSETQ. Trimming at V came to 0 bases and at J to 1 base, leaving 6 bases not matched to a gene. This CDR3 contains 16 residues.

The CDR3 spells CASSPNYNSPLHF. DNA for the CDR3: TGTGCCAGCTCACCTAATTATAATTCACCCCTCCACTTT. The chain is built from TRBV18 and TRBJ1-6; D uncertain. The V gene's germline CDR1 is KGHSH and CDR2 LQKENI. There are 13 residues in the CDR3. V shed 3 bases and J shed 4 bases, with 4 bases lying between them.

This clone was counted once. The J gene is TRBJ1-2, the V gene TRBV18; D remains ambiguous. This CDR3 region has 14 residues. V was trimmed by 2 bases and J by 8 bases, leaving 15 bases between them. Germline V gene data show CDR1 as KGHSH and CDR2 as LQKENI. The CDR3 protein is CASSPDLEGWGYTF. The CDR3 DNA sequence: TGTGCCAGCTCACCAGACCTTGAGGGCTGGGGCTACACCTTC.

CDR3 DNA sequence: TGTGCCAGTAGTATCTTAGGGTCGGGACAGGGGCACTATGGCTACACCTTC. Amino acids: CASSILGSGQGHYGYTF. The chain recombines TRBV19 with TRBJ1-2; 10 bases match TRBD1. Germline values: CDR1 LNHDA, CDR2 SQIVND (reference sequence). The CDR3 length is 17 residues. With 3 bases clipped from V and 3 bases from J, the junction kept 10 bases outside the gene matches.

The chain links TRBV9 to TRBJ2-1, with 8 bases fitting TRBD2. The CDR3 sequence is 14 residues long. The V gene end was trimmed by 0 bases and the J gene end by 8 bases; junction bases not matched to a gene: 4. Germline loops: CDR1 SGDLS, CDR2 YYNGEE. The DNA of the CDR3 is TGTGCCAGCAGCGTAGTAGCGGGACACGATGAGCAGTTCTTC. Translating it yields CASSVVAGHDEQFF.

The chain joins TRBV18 to TRBJ2-7, with TRBD2 matching over 8 bases. V lost 0 bases, J lost 4 bases, and 5 bases stayed unmatched. The CDR3 covers 15 residues. Germline CDR1 reads KGHSH; CDR2 reads LQKENI. This chain's CDR3 is CASSPPGGRSYEQYF. CDR3 sequence (DNA): TGTGCCAGCTCACCACCGGGCGGGAGGTCTTACGAGCAGTACTTC.

The genes are TRBV10-1 and TRBJ1-1, with 7 bases lining up with TRBD1. The CDR3 is made up of 13 amino acids. Per germline, CDR1 WNHNN and CDR2 SYGVQD (reference sequence). V trimming: 9 bases; J trimming: 0 bases; junction bases outside the gene matches: 4. The CDR3 bases are TGCGCCAGTGGGGGACAGCTGAACACTGAAGCTTTCTTT. It specifies CASGGQLNTEAFF.

The rearrangement joins TRBV19 to TRBJ2-2, with D tentatively TRBD1 (7 bases). In germline, CDR1 is LNHDA, CDR2 SQIVND (reference sequence). The CDR3 loop spans 15 amino acids. Trimming removed 11 bases at V and 7 bases at J, with 23 bases between. This CDR3 is CASDRGGGRGGELFF. As DNA, the CDR3 is TGTGCCTCAGATCGAGGAGGGGGCCGGGGCGGGGAGCTGTTTTTT.